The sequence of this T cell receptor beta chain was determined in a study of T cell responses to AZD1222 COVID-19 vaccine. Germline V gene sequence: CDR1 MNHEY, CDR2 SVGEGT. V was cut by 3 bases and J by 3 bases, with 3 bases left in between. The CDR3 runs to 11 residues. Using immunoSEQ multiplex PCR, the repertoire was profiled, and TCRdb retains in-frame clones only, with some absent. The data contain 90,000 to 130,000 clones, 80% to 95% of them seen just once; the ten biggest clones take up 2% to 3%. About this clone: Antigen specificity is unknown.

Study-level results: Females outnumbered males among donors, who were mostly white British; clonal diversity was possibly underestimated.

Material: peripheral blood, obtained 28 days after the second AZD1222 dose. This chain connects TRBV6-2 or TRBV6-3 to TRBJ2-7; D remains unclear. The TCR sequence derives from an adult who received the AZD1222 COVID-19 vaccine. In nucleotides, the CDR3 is TGTGCCAGCAGTTATCTCTACGAGCAGTACTTC. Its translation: CASSYLYEQYF.